The clone carrying this T cell receptor beta chain was observed at least ten times. These data come from a study of T cells in Graves' hyperthyroidism and ophthalmopathy. The V gene lost 0 bases and the J gene lost 4 bases, with 10 bases spanning the gap. CDR3 length: 15 residues. Germline CDR1 LNHNV, CDR2 YYDKDF (reference sequence). RNA transcripts yielded amplified TCR beta CDR3 regions. The HTBI set primed first-round TCR CDR3 RT-PCR. TCRdb reanalysed the multiplex PCR reads using MiXCR and keeps one entry per CDR3 protein. The sample carries a few hundred thousand distinct CDR3 sequences, 13% recorded once.

Material: blood. The source is a woman between 18 and 30 years old with Graves' hyperthyroidism. This chain links TRBV15 with TRBJ1-5; D perhaps matches TRBD1 (5 bases). The CDR3 sequence: CATSRDLRGNQPQHF. CDR3 DNA sequence: TGTGCCACCAGCAGAGATCTTAGGGGAAATCAGCCCCAGCATTTT.